This T cell receptor (beta chain) derives from a study of T cell repertoires in cytomegalovirus infection. Background on the study: Both a matching HLA type and CMV infection were indicated by public TCR beta signatures.

Note on this clonotype: Its antigen is as yet unknown.

From germline, CDR1 is MDHEN and CDR2 SYDVKM. CDR3 length: 15 amino acids. V lost 6 bases, J lost 7 bases, and 18 bases lay in between. Findings of the study overall: Ex vivo responses were dominated by HLA-C-restricted CMV-specific TCR beta clonotypes.

TCRdb ran MiXCR on the reads and lists one entry per CDR3 protein. The top ten hold around 21% of the sample, which has 70,000 to 75,000 distinct CDR3 sequences, just under 4% seen once. This sequence joins TRBV28 and TRBJ1-4; D might be TRBD1 (5 bases). The receptor was isolated from a human donor in good health (CMV status not recorded). Some clones in this sample may be carry-over from other donors' samples. The specimen sequenced was PBMCs. This CDR3 reads CASRLDGGYSEKLFF. The CDR3 coding sequence is TGTGCCAGCAGGTTGGACGGGGGGTACAGTGAAAAACTGTTTTTT.